These 2 T cell receptor beta chains share one sample of origin, sequenced in a study of blood T cells in healthy people across ages. It was with a sample-barcoded 5' primer and a J-beta primer mix that a second PCR of roughly 7 to 12 cycles was run. From the 5' RACE reads, TCRdb called clonotypes with MiXCR, one entry per CDR3 protein. The sample has about 720,000 distinct CDR3 sequences, approximately 22% seen once. The specimen sequenced was blood. The receptors shown here come from a man between 65 and 79 years old in good health.

The chain links TRBV15 to TRBJ2-6; unclear D gene. V lost 3 bases to trimming and J lost 1 base, with 4 bases between them. Germline CDR1 and CDR2: LNHNV and YYDKDF (reference sequence). The CDR3 contains 14 residues. The CDR3 sequence: CATSRESGANVLTF. The CDR3 DNA follows: TGTGCCACCAGCAGGGAGTCTGGGGCCAACGTCCTGACTTTC.

In this sample, this clonotype turned up a few times. The rearrangement links TRBV20-1 to TRBJ1-1; D is unresolved. Germline lookup yields CDR1 DFQATT and CDR2 SNEGSKA (reference sequence). There are 11 residues in the CDR3. CDR3 sequence reads: CNMLGQIGAFF. The CDR3 DNA sequence: TGCAACATGCTGGGCCAGATCGGAGCTTTCTTT.